Listed here is a single T cell receptor (beta chain). There are many counts of this clonotype. The antigen it binds to is not known. No base quality information exists; no much larger clone differs at one position. The library was generated by RT-PCR. Sequencing used an Illumina HiSeq 2500. TCRdb cleaned the public reads at Q25 with fastp, built clones with MiXCR and kept in-frame beta chains. For every CDR3 protein sequence, its rows merge into one entry that carries the most common genes and DNA. In all, the sample holds 500,000 to 600,000 distinct CDR3 sequences, and approximately 15% of those were seen once. Jointly, the top ten make up less than 4% of the sample. The CDR3 runs 12 amino acids, cysteine and phenylalanine included. The retained sequence is limited to the CDR3, 36 bases, with the frame set at the first base. The germline V gene (reference sequence) sets CDR1 to DFQATT and CDR2 to SNEGSKA. The germline ends are 6 bases apart after V is trimmed by 1 base and J by 5 bases.

This sample was included in a study of response to subunit inactivated influenza vaccine listed by TCRdb under 2018. Regarding the complete study: Deep quantitative profiling of the T cell receptor repertoire was used in the study to follow responses to a trivalent subunit inactivated influenza vaccine.

General findings and caveats noted by the study authors: It was suggested by the authors that each seasonal influenza vaccination may recruit only a limited number of new T cells.

The sequence was collected from a man aged 45-69 years who received an inactivated influenza vaccine. Donor details come from another sample of the same person, matched by shared clones. The chain is encoded by TRBV20-1 joined to TRBJ1-5; 5 matching bases give a weak D call of TRBD1. This specimen was CD4+ T cells sorted from PBMCs, taken roughly 24 months after vaccination. The encoded CDR3 is CSARAGDQPQHF. The DNA is TGCAGTGCTAGAGCGGGGGATCAGCCCCAGCATTTT.